This TCR beta chain was sequenced in a study of CD8 T cells in ankylosing spondylitis. The study's findings and limits: Enrichment of disease-linked clones was reportedly significant in matched ankylosing spondylitis synovial fluid. A subset of motif variants has previously been described in the synovial fluid and blood of reactive arthritis. Characteristic of ankylosing spondylitis blood, it appeared, was a TCR beta motif comprising roughly 8 highly homologous variants.

The trim removed 6 bases at V and 7 bases at J, leaving 9 bases unmatched. This CDR3 region has 15 residues. This clonotype was detected a few times. The antigen remains unidentified. TCRdb ran MiXCR on the 5' RACE reads and lists one entry per CDR3 protein. The repertoire holds around 300,000 distinct CDR3 sequences, with around 21% as singletons. This clonotype was sampled from a female donor with ankylosing spondylitis or in good health (not recorded which). Sequencing input: blood, either unsorted or a sorted T cell fraction (not recorded which). The genes are TRBV12-3 or TRBV12-4 and TRBJ2-2; 9 bases are shared with TRBD2. This CDR3 reads CASSLSGRLDGELFF. The CDR3 nucleotides read TGTGCCAGCAGCCTCAGCGGGAGGTTGGACGGGGAGCTGTTTTTT.